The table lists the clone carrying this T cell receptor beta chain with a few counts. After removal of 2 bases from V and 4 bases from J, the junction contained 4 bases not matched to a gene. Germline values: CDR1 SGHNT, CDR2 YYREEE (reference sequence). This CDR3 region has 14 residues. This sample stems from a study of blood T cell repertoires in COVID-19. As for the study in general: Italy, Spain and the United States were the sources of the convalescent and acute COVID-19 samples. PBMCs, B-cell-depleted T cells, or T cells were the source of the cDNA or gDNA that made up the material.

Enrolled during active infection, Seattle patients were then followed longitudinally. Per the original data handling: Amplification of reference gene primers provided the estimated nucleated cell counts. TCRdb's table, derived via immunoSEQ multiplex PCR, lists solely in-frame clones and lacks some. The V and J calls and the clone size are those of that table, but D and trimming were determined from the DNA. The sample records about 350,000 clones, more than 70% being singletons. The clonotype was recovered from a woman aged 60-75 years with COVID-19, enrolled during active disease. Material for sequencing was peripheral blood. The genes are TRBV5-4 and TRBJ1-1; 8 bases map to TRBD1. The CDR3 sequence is CASSFDRGSTEAFF. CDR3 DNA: TGTGCCAGCAGCTTTGACAGGGGAAGCACTGAAGCTTTCTTT. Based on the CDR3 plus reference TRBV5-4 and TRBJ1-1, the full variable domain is ETGVTQSPTHLIKTRGQQVTLRCSSQSGHNTVSWYQQALGQGPQFIFQYYREEENGRGNFPPRFSGLQFPNYSSELNVNALELDDSALYLCASSFDRGSTEAFFGQGTRLTVV.